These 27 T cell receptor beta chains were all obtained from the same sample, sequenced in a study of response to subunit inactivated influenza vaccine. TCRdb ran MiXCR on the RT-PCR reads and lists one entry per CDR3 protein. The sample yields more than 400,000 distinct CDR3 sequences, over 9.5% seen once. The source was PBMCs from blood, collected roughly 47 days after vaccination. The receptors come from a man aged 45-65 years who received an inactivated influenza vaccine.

CDR3 sequence reads: CASSSDRGTEQFF. DNA for the CDR3: TGTGCCAGCAGCTCCGACAGGGGTACGGAGCAGTTCTTC. This chain joins TRBV7-3 and TRBJ2-1, with TRBD1 matching 8 bases. Germline trimming cut 4 bases from V and 10 bases from J; bases unmatched to any gene: 6. There are 13 residues in the CDR3. CDR1 and CDR2 from the germline V gene are SGHTA and FQGTGA.

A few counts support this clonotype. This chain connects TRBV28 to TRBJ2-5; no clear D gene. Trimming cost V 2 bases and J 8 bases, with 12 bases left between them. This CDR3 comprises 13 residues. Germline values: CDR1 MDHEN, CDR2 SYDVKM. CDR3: CASSLKAPLTQYF. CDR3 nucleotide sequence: TGTGCCAGCAGTTTAAAAGCCCCCTTAACCCAGTACTTC.

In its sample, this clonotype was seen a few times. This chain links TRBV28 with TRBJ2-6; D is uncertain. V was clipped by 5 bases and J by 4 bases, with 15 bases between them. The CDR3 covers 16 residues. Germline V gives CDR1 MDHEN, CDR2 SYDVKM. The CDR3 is CASSTPVPVGANVLTF. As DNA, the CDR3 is TGTGCCAGCAGTACCCCCGTGCCTGTCGGGGCCAACGTCCTGACTTTC.

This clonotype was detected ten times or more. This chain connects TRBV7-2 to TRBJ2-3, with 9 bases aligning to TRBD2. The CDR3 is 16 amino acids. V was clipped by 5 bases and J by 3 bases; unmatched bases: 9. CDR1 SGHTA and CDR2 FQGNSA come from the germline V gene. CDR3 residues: CASSPHSGRGTDTQYF. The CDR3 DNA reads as TGTGCCAGCAGCCCCCATAGCGGGAGAGGGACAGATACGCAGTATTTT.

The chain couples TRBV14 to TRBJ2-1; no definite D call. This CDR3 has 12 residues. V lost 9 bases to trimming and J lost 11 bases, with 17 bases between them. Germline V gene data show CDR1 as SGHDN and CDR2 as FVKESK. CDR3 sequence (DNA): TGTGCCAGTAGGCAAACGGTCGTCAAGCAGTTCTTC. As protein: CASRQTVVKQFF.

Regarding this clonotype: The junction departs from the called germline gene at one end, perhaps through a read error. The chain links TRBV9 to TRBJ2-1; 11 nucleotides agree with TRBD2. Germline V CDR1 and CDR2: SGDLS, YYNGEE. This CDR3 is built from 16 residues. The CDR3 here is CARSLSSGGAYNEQFF. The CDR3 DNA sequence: TGTGCCCGCAGCTTAAGTAGCGGGGGGGCCTACAATGAGCAGTTCTTC.

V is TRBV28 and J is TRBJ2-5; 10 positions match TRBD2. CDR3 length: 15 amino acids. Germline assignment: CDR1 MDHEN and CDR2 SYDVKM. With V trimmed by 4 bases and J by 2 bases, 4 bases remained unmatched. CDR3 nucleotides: TGTGCCAGCAGTTCAACTAGCGGGACACAAGAGACCCAGTACTTC. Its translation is CASSSTSGTQETQYF.

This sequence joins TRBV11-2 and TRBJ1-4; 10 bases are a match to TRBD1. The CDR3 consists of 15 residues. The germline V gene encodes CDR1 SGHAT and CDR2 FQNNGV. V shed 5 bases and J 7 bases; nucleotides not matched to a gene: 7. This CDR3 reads CASSPRTGGGEKLFF. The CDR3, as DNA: TGTGCCAGCAGCCCCCGGACAGGGGGAGGTGAAAAACTGTTTTTT. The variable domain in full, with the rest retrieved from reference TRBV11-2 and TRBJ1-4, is EAGVAQSPRYKIIEKRQSVAFWCNPISGHATLYWYQQILGQGPKLLIQFQNNGVVDDSQLPKDRFSAERLKGVDSTLKIQPAKLEDSAVYLCASSPRTGGGEKLFFGSGTQLSVL.

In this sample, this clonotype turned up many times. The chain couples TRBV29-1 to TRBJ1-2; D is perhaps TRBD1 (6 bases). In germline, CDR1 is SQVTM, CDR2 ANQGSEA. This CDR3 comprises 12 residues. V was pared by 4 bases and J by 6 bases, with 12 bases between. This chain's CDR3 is CSVVGGGDGYTF. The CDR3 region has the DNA TGCAGCGTTGTAGGAGGGGGGGATGGCTACACCTTC.

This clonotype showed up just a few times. The CDR3 protein is CASSFVGGLGTEAFF. The CDR3 DNA sequence: TGTGCCAGCAGCTTCGTGGGGGGCTTGGGCACTGAAGCTTTCTTT. The V gene is TRBV11-2, the J gene TRBJ1-1; TRBD1 is a possible D gene (6 bases). The V end was cut by 3 bases, the J end by 4 bases, with 15 bases between. There are 15 residues in the CDR3. Germline V gene sequence: CDR1 SGHAT, CDR2 FQNNGV.

The CDR3 nucleotides read TGTGCCAGCAGTCGTCAGTCTCACTACAATGAGCAGTTCTTC. Translating it yields CASSRQSHYNEQFF. The chain joins TRBV6-1 to TRBJ2-1; D is unclear. CDR1 and CDR2 (germline): MNHNS, SASEGT. Trimming left V 5 bases short and J 3 bases short, with 11 bases between. The CDR3 totals 14 residues.

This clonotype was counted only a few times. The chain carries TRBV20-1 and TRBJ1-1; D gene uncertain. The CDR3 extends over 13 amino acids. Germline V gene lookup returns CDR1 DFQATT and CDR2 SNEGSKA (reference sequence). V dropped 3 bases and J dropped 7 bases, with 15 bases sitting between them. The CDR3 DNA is TGCAGTGCTAGGCGGGCGATGGGCCTTGAAGCTTTCTTT. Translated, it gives CSARRAMGLEAFF.

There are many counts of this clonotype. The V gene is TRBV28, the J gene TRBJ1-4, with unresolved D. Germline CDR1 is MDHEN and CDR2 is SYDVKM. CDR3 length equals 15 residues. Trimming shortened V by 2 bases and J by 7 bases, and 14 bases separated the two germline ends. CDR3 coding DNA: TGTGCCAGCAGTTTACTCAAGGGTGGGCGTGAAAAACTGTTTTTT. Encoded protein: CASSLLKGGREKLFF.

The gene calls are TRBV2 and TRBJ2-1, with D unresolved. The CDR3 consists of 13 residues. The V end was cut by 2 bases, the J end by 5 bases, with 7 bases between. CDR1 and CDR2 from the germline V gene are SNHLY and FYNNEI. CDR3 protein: CASSELVNNEQFF. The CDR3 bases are TGTGCCAGCAGTGAACTAGTAAACAATGAGCAGTTCTTC.

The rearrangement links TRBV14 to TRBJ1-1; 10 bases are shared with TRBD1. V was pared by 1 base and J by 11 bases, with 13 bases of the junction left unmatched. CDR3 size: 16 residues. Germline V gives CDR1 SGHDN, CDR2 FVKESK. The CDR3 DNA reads TGTGCCAGCAGCCAAGGCCGTTACGGGACAGGGGTGCGGGCTTTCTTT. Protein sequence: CASSQGRYGTGVRAFF.

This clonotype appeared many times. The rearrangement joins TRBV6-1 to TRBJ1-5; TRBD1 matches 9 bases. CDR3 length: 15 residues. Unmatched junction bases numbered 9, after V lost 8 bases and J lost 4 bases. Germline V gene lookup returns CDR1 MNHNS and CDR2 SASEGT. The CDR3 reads CASGGTGTGNQPQHF. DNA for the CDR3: TGTGCCAGCGGAGGTACCGGGACAGGGAATCAGCCCCAGCATTTT.

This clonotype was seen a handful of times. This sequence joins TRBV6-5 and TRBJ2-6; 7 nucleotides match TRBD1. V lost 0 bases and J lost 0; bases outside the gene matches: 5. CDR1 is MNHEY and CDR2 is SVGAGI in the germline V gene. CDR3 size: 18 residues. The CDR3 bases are TGTGCCAGCAGTTACTCCCGACAGGGCCTCTCTGGGGCCAACGTCCTGACTTTC. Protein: CASSYSRQGLSGANVLTF.

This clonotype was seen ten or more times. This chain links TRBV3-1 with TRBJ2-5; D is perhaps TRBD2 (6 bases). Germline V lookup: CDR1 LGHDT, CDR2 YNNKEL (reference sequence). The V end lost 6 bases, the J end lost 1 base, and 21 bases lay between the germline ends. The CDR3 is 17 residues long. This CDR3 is CASRRGRRAGVQETQYF. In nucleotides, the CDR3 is TGTGCCAGCAGACGAGGCAGGAGGGCCGGGGTCCAAGAGACCCAGTACTTC.

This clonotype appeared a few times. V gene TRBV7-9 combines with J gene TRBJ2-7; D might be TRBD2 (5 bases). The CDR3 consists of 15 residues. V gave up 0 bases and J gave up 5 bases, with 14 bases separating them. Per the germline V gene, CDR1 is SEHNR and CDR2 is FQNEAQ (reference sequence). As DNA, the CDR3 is TGTGCCAGCAGCTTAGCCGAGGGTCTGACCCACGAGCAGTACTTC. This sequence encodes CASSLAEGLTHEQYF. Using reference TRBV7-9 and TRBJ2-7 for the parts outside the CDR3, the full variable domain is DTGVSQNPRHKITKRGQNVTFRCDPISEHNRLYWYRQTLGQGPEFLTYFQNEAQLEKSRLLSDRFSAERPKGSFSTLEIQRTEQGDSAMYLCASSLAEGLTHEQYFGPGTRLTVT.

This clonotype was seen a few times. For the CDR3, the DNA is TGTGCCAGCAAGGAGGCGGGGAACTACAATGAGCAGTTCTTC. This codes for CASKEAGNYNEQFF. V usage is TRBV21-1 and J usage is TRBJ2-1; no DNA check was done on the table's D call, TRBD1. TRBV21-1 has pseudogene status. This CDR3 contains 14 residues.

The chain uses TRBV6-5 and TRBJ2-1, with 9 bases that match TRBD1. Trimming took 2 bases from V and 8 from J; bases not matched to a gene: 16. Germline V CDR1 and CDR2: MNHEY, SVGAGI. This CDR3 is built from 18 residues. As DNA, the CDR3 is TGTGCCAGCAGTTACCTAATAGGGGACAGGGATACCGCCGATGAGCAGTTCTTC. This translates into CASSYLIGDRDTADEQFF.

In DNA, the CDR3 is TGTGCCAGCAGTGACAGGGATAACTACAATGAGCAGTTCTTC. Translation gives CASSDRDNYNEQFF. This chain joins TRBV12-3 or TRBV12-4 and TRBJ2-1, with 7 positions matching TRBD1. CDR3 length: 14 amino acids. The V segment lost 5 bases and the J segment 3 bases; nucleotides outside the gene matches: 4.

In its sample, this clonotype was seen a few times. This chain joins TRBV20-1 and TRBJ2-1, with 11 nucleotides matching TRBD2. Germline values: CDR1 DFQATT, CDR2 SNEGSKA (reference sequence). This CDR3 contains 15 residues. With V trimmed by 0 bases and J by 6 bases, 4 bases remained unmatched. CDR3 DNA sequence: TGCAGTGCTAGAGACGGTAGCGGGGGGGCCAATGAGCAGTTCTTC. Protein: CSARDGSGGANEQFF.

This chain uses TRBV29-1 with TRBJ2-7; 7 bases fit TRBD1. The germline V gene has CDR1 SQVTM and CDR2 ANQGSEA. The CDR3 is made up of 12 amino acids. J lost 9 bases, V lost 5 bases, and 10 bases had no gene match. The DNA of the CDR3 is TGCAGCGTTAGGGGGCAGGGGCTTCTGCAGTACTTC. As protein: CSVRGQGLLQYF.

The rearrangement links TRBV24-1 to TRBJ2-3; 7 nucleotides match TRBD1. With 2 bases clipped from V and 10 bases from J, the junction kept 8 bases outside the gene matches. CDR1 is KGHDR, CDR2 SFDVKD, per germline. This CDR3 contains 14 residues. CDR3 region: CATSDSTTGPAQYF. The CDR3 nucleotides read TGTGCCACCAGTGATTCCACGACAGGGCCTGCGCAGTATTTT.

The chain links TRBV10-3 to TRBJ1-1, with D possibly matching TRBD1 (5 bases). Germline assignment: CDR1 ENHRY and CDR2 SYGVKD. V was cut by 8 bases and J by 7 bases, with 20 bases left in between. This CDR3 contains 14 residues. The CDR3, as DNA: TGTGCCATCGACGGGGGTGGTACAAAGATTGAAGCTTTCTTT. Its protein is CAIDGGGTKIEAFF.

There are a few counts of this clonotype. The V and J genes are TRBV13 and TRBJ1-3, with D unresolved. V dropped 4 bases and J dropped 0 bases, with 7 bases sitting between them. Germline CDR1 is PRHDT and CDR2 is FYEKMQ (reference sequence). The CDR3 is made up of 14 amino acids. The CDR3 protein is CASSSDLSGNTIYF. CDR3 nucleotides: TGTGCCAGCAGCTCGGATCTCTCTGGAAACACCATATATTTT. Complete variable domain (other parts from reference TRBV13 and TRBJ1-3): AAGVIQSPRHLIKEKRETATLKCYPIPRHDTVYWYQQGPGQDPQFLISFYEKMQSDKGSIPDRFSAQQFSDYHSELNMSSLELGDSALYFCASSSDLSGNTIYFGEGSWLTVV.